The 10 T cell receptor beta chains given below trace back to one sample, sequenced in a study of breast tumors, draining lymph nodes, adjacent tissues. TCRdb called the multiplex PCR reads again in MiXCR, with one record for every CDR3 protein. The table has fewer than 25,000 distinct CDR3 sequences, roughly two fifths seen once; the top ten hold about 24%. The source material was breast tumor tissue. The receptor set was obtained from a female donor with breast cancer. Some clones in this sample may be carry-over from other donors' samples.

On this clonotype: A much more abundant neighbour one base away suggests this may be a read error. This chain uses TRBV5-6 with TRBJ1-6; D is ambiguous. The CDR3 extends over 16 amino acids. Germline values: CDR1 SGHDT, CDR2 YYEEEE. The CDR3 DNA follows: TGTGCCAACAGCTTGAGGGTCCGGGGTAGTAATTCACCCCTCCACTTT. This codes for CANSLRVRGSNSPLHF.

There are a few counts of this clonotype. A read error is possible here, since a much larger clone lies one base away. The chain employs TRBV5-6 and TRBJ2-6; D is unclear. V was cut by 0 bases and J by 1 base, with 8 bases left in between. Germline loops: CDR1 SGHDT, CDR2 YYEEEE. The CDR3 has 16 amino acids. CDR3 loop: CASSLAWASGANVLTF. The DNA of the CDR3 is TGTGCCAGCAGCTTGGCCTGGGCGTCTGGGGCCAACGTCCTGACTTTC.

This clonotype was found many times. The chain uses TRBV19 and TRBJ2-2, with 7 bases fitting TRBD2. The CDR3 is 14 amino acids. Germline lookup yields CDR1 LNHDA and CDR2 SQIVND (reference sequence). Losses at the gene ends were 4 bases for V and 2 bases for J; bases not matched to a gene: 1. In nucleotides, the CDR3 is TGTGCCAGTAGTAGGACTAGTAACACCGGGGAGCTGTTTTTT. This encodes CASSRTSNTGELFF.

This clonotype was seen many times. The rearrangement links TRBV20-1 to TRBJ2-1, with a possible D match to TRBD2 (6 bases). Between the trimmed V and J ends, which lost 0 bases and 5 bases, there was a span of 8 bases. This CDR3 comprises 13 residues. CDR1 is DFQATT and CDR2 is SNEGSKA in the germline V gene (reference sequence). The CDR3 protein is CSAREGGDNEQFF. The DNA for the CDR3 is TGCAGTGCTAGAGAGGGCGGGGACAATGAGCAGTTCTTC.

The chain has TRBV25-1 and TRBJ2-7; maybe TRBD2 (7 bases). Germline V lookup: CDR1 MGHDK, CDR2 SYGVNS. The CDR3 has 13 amino acids. V was cut by 11 bases and J by 0 bases, with 14 bases left in between. CDR3 region: CAGGGGHSYEQYF. In DNA, the CDR3 is TGTGCCGGAGGGGGGGGTCACTCCTACGAGCAGTACTTC.

This clonotype was detected a few times. The chain is built from TRBV24-1 and TRBJ1-5; D gene ambiguous. CDR1 KGHDR and CDR2 SFDVKD come from the germline V gene. Trimming removed 9 bases from V and 3 bases from J, with 8 bases in between. The CDR3 has 12 residues. CDR3 sequence: CATQENNQPQHF. DNA of the CDR3: TGTGCCACCCAGGAAAACAATCAGCCCCAGCATTTT.

The rearrangement links TRBV19 to TRBJ2-1; unclear D gene. The CDR3 totals 12 residues. Deletions cut 7 bases from V and 7 bases from J, with 11 bases between. Looked up from germline, CDR1 is LNHDA and CDR2 is SQIVND (reference sequence). The CDR3 region has the DNA TGTGCCAGTATGAGGCCTTGGAATGAGCAGTTCTTC. It yields the protein CASMRPWNEQFF.

The V gene is TRBV6-2 or TRBV6-3, the J gene TRBJ2-3, with a tentative D call TRBD2 (5 bases). Germline lookup yields CDR1 MNHEY and CDR2 SVGEGT. The CDR3 covers 14 residues. Trimming removed 2 bases at V and 6 bases at J, with 12 bases between. The CDR3 coding sequence is TGTGCCAGCAGTTACGATATCGGGGTGGATACGCAGTATTTT. Translated: CASSYDIGVDTQYF.

DNA for the CDR3: TGTGCCAGCAGCCAAGATCTCAGAAACAATCAGCCCCAGCATTTT. Translation gives CASSQDLRNNQPQHF. The chain recombines TRBV3-1 with TRBJ1-5; unclear D gene. Germline CDR1 is LGHDT and CDR2 is YNNKEL (reference sequence). The CDR3 runs 15 residues. Trimming removed 0 bases at V and 3 bases at J, with 9 bases between.

J is TRBJ2-7 and V is TRBV19; 7 bases line up with TRBD1. This CDR3 spans 14 amino acids. V shed 6 bases and J 0 bases; nucleotides not matched to a gene: 5. In germline, CDR1 is LNHDA, CDR2 SQIVND (reference sequence). The CDR3 region has the DNA TGTGCCAGTAGCGGGACAGTTCCCTCCTACGAGCAGTACTTC. Protein product: CASSGTVPSYEQYF. Supplemented by reference TRBV19 and TRBJ2-7, the full variable domain reads DGGITQSPKYLFRKEGQNVTLSCEQNLNHDAMYWYRQDPGQGLRLIYYSQIVNDFQKGDIAEGYSVSREKKESFPLTVTSAQKNPTAFYLCASSGTVPSYEQYFGPGTRLTVT.